The 14 T cell receptor beta chains given below trace back to one sample, sequenced in a study of cytomegalovirus exposure and HLA in healthy donors. 13 Jbeta primers and 60 Vbeta primers were used for the PCR. The method was immunoSEQ multiplex PCR; TCRdb's version includes in-frame clones alone and lacks a portion of them. This table has about 150,000 clones, around 80% appearing once. Sequenced: PBMCs. Receptors were obtained from a male donor in good health and CMV-seropositive.

CDR3 residues: CASSQEIAGGEQYF. CDR3 coding DNA: TGTGCCAGCAGCCAAGAGATAGCGGGAGGTGAGCAGTACTTC. The rearrangement joins TRBV14 to TRBJ2-7; the match to TRBD2 covers 10 bases. Germline lookup yields CDR1 SGHDN and CDR2 FVKESK. V shed 0 bases and J 7 bases; nucleotides not matched to a gene: 3. CDR3 size: 14 residues.

This clone was counted only a few times. The chain employs TRBV9 and TRBJ2-7; tentative D call: TRBD2 (6 bases). Germline CDR1 SGDLS, CDR2 YYNGEE. Trimming took off 0 bases at V and 5 bases at J, with 12 bases between the two ends. CDR3 length: 14 residues. The CDR3 nucleotides read TGTGCCAGCAGCGTAGAAACTAGCCGGGACGAGCAGTACTTC. Its translation is CASSVETSRDEQYF.

CDR3: CASSVEQGLYETQYF. CDR3 nucleotide sequence: TGTGCCAGCAGCGTAGAACAGGGCTTATATGAGACCCAGTACTTC. V is TRBV9 and J is TRBJ2-5; possible D gene TRBD1, 6 bases. This CDR3 comprises 15 residues. Looked up from germline, CDR1 is SGDLS and CDR2 is YYNGEE. Trimming removed 0 bases at V and 5 bases at J, with 14 bases between.

The V and J genes are TRBV7-2 and TRBJ2-4; TRBD2 agrees at 11 bases. This CDR3 is built from 15 residues. Germline assignment: CDR1 SGHTA and CDR2 FQGNSA. V lost 6 bases and J lost 6; bases outside the gene matches: 7. CDR3 amino acids: CASSSTSGSPNIQYF. Here the CDR3 DNA reads TGTGCCAGCAGTTCAACTAGCGGGAGTCCAAACATTCAGTACTTC.

This clone was detected only a few times. The chain employs TRBV30 and TRBJ1-1; D not certain. This CDR3 spans 12 amino acids. Germline V gene sequence: CDR1 GTSNPN, CDR2 SVGIG (reference sequence). V was cut by 3 bases and J by 0 bases, with 5 bases left in between. The CDR3 coding sequence is TGTGCCTGGAGGGGAGTGAACACTGAAGCTTTCTTT. Protein: CAWRGVNTEAFF.

The chain combines TRBV6-5 with TRBJ2-2, with 8 bases lining up with TRBD2. The CDR3 length is 15 residues. The V and J ends lost 2 bases and 5 bases, in that order; junction bases with no gene match: 4. Germline V CDR1 and CDR2: MNHEY, SVGAGI. Written as DNA, the CDR3 is TGTGCCAGCAGTTACAGAGCTAGCGGGACCGGGGAGCTGTTTTTT. Its translation is CASSYRASGTGELFF.

The chain links TRBV6-5 to TRBJ2-7; possible D gene TRBD2, 6 bases. V lost 7 bases and J lost 0, with 13 bases in between. This CDR3 has 14 amino acids. Germline V gene lookup returns CDR1 MNHEY and CDR2 SVGAGI. Here the CDR3 DNA reads TGTGCCAGCACCGGAGGGACTCACTCCTACGAGCAGTACTTC. Its translation is CASTGGTHSYEQYF.

The rearrangement joins TRBV2 to TRBJ1-2; perhaps TRBD1 as D (5 bases). Germline CDR1 is SNHLY and CDR2 is FYNNEI. This CDR3 has 14 amino acids. Deletions cut 3 bases from V and 7 bases from J, with 15 bases between. The CDR3 nucleotides read TGTGCCAGCAGTGACGGGCAGGGTAGGGGTGGCTACACCTTC. Protein sequence: CASSDGQGRGGYTF. The full variable domain, completed using reference TRBV2 and TRBJ1-2, is EPEVTQTPSHQVTQMGQEVILRCVPISNHLYFYWYRQILGQKVEFLVSFYNNEISEKSEIFDDQFSVERPDGSNFTLKIRSTKLEDSAMYFCASSDGQGRGGYTFGSGTRLTVV.

The chain uses TRBV13 and TRBJ2-3; 9 nucleotides agree with TRBD2. The CDR3 has 16 residues. Looked up from germline, CDR1 is PRHDT and CDR2 is FYEKMQ (reference sequence). J lost 0 bases, V lost 5 bases, and 6 bases had no gene match. This CDR3 is CASSRITSGSTDTQYF. The CDR3 DNA reads TGTGCCAGCAGCCGTATTACTAGCGGGAGCACAGATACGCAGTATTTT.

This clone is a singleton in its sample. This rearrangement joins TRBV6-5 to TRBJ2-1; tentative D call: TRBD2 (6 bases). The V and J ends lost 6 bases and 0 bases respectively, with 12 bases between them. Germline assignment: CDR1 MNHEY and CDR2 SVGAGI. The CDR3 has 15 amino acids. The CDR3 region has the DNA TGTGCCAGCAGACTCGGGACTCACTCCTACAATGAGCAGTTCTTC. This translates into CASRLGTHSYNEQFF.

This rearrangement joins TRBV5-1 to TRBJ1-4, with D possibly matching TRBD1 (6 bases). Looked up from germline, CDR1 is SGHRS and CDR2 is YFSETQ. The CDR3 spans 14 residues. Trimming removed 4 bases at V and 5 bases at J, with 12 bases between. In nucleotides, the CDR3 is TGCGCCAGCAGCATAACAGGGCCAAATGAAAAACTGTTTTTT. Translating gives CASSITGPNEKLFF. Full variable domain (rest looked up from reference TRBV5-1 and TRBJ1-4): KAGVTQTPRYLIKTRGQQVTLSCSPISGHRSVSWYQQTPGQGLQFLFEYFSETQRNKGNFPGRFSGRQFSNSRSEMNVSTLELGDSALYLCASSITGPNEKLFFGSGTQLSVL.

This clone was recorded once. V gene TRBV5-1 combines with J gene TRBJ2-4; a possible D gene is TRBD2 (5 bases). CDR1 SGHRS and CDR2 YFSETQ come from the germline V gene. There are 15 residues in the CDR3. V was clipped by 5 bases and J by 1 base, with 13 bases between them. The CDR3 sequence: CASREARGAKNIQYF. The CDR3 nucleotides read TGCGCCAGCAGGGAAGCTAGAGGGGCCAAAAACATTCAGTACTTC.

The chain joins TRBV6-5 to TRBJ2-7; 10 bases agree with TRBD2. Germline assignment: CDR1 MNHEY and CDR2 SVGAGI. J lost 4 bases, V lost 4 bases, and 7 bases had no gene match. The CDR3 is 15 amino acids. The DNA for the CDR3 is TGTGCCAGCAGTTCCTTGAGCGGGAGGGCTTACGAGCAGTACTTC. It is translated as CASSSLSGRAYEQYF.

The rearrangement links TRBV28 to TRBJ2-7; 11 bases agree with TRBD2. This CDR3 has 16 residues. V lost 3 bases to trimming and J lost 6 bases; unmatched junction nucleotides: 10. Per the germline V gene, CDR1 is MDHEN and CDR2 is SYDVKM. The CDR3 loop reads CASSFYSGRARGEQYF. The CDR3 DNA sequence: TGTGCCAGCAGTTTCTATAGCGGGAGGGCCAGGGGCGAGCAGTACTTC.